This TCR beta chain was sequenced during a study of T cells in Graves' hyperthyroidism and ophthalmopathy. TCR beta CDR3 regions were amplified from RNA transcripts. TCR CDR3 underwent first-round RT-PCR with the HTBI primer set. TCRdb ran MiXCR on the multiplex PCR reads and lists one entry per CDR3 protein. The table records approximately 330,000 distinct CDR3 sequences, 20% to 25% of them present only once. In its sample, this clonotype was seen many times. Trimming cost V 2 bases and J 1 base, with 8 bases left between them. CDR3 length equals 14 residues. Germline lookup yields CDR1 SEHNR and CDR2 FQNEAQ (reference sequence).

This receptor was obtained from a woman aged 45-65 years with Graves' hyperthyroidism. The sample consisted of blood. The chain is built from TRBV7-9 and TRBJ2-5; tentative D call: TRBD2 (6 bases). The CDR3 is CASSLRETQETQYF. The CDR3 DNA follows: TGTGCCAGCAGCTTACGGGAGACCCAAGAGACCCAGTACTTC.